These 17 T cell receptor beta chains originate from one sample sequenced in a study of shared T cell receptors in the human thymus. Only in-frame clones appear in the TCRdb table, and some are missing; sequencing was by immunoSEQ multiplex PCR. The sample includes some 660,000 clones, about 89% seen only once; the top ten take 0.0094%. These records were also assigned to another study, of human thymus T cells.

The sequenced material came from thymocytes. The receptors come from a boy less than two years old with a congenital heart defect.

V gene TRBV6-4 combines with J gene TRBJ1-2, with D possibly being TRBD1 (6 bases). The V end was cut by 2 bases, the J end by 6 bases, with 10 bases between. Germline values: CDR1 MRHNA, CDR2 SNTAGT. The CDR3 runs to 13 residues. CDR3 in amino acids: CASSDSRGHGYTF. CDR3 sequence (DNA): TGTGCCAGCAGTGACAGCAGGGGTCATGGCTACACCTTC.

This clone was detected only once. The chain has TRBV28 and TRBJ2-3, with D tentatively TRBD2 (5 bases). The V end was cut by 5 bases, the J end by 6 bases, with 15 bases between. This CDR3 contains 14 residues. Per the germline V gene, CDR1 is MDHEN and CDR2 is SYDVKM. CDR3 in DNA: TGTGCCAGCAGTCCCCAAATGGGAGCTGATACGCAGTATTTT. It specifies CASSPQMGADTQYF.

The rearrangement joins TRBV9 to TRBJ2-1, with D tentatively TRBD2 (6 bases). The CDR3 runs 19 residues. With 1 base removed from V and 4 bases from J, the gap between germline ends came to 24 bases. Germline V gives CDR1 SGDLS, CDR2 YYNGEE. DNA for the CDR3: TGTGCCAGCAGCGTAACGTACTCCCTCGGGACTCGATCATACAATGAGCAGTTCTTC. Translating gives CASSVTYSLGTRSYNEQFF.

The chain links TRBV4-2 to TRBJ1-5; D is undetermined. The germline V gene encodes CDR1 LGHNA and CDR2 YNFKEQ. The CDR3 is 18 residues long. The V end was cut by 1 base, the J end by 0 bases, with 16 bases between. CDR3 residues: CASSQGPVVRLSNQPQHF. The CDR3, as DNA: TGTGCCAGCAGCCAAGGCCCCGTTGTCAGACTTAGCAATCAGCCCCAGCATTTT.

J is TRBJ2-3 and V is TRBV5-5; D might be TRBD2 (5 bases). In germline, CDR1 is SGHKS, CDR2 YYEKEE (reference sequence). The CDR3 loop spans 15 amino acids. Trimming stripped 5 bases from V and 0 bases from J, with 13 bases between. The CDR3 DNA sequence: TGTGCCAGCAGGAGGGTCTCACCTAGCACAGATACGCAGTATTTT. Its protein product is CASRRVSPSTDTQYF.

This clone showed up just once. The V and J genes are TRBV30 and TRBJ1-2; 7 bases map to TRBD1. With 2 bases clipped from V and 4 bases from J, the junction kept 13 bases outside the gene matches. Per the germline V gene, CDR1 is GTSNPN and CDR2 is SVGIG (reference sequence). CDR3 length: 16 residues. The CDR3 reads CAWSPPKDRAPYGYTF. For the CDR3, the DNA is TGTGCCTGGAGTCCCCCAAAAGACAGGGCCCCCTATGGCTACACCTTC.

The chain combines TRBV19 with TRBJ2-3; 11 bases are shared with TRBD2. Trimming cost V 3 bases and J 1 base; bases outside gene matches: 6. Germline values: CDR1 LNHDA, CDR2 SQIVND (reference sequence). This CDR3 is 17 amino acids long. The CDR3 sequence is CASSIGLAGGRTDTQYF. CDR3 DNA: TGTGCCAGTAGTATCGGTCTAGCGGGGGGACGCACAGATACGCAGTATTTT.

This clone was recorded a few times. This chain links TRBV4-3 with TRBJ1-1; 9 bases map to TRBD1. The CDR3 length is 16 residues. Looked up from germline, CDR1 is LGHNA and CDR2 is YSLEER. Trimming took 2 bases from V and 10 from J; bases not matched to a gene: 14. CDR3 DNA: TGCGCCAGCAGCCAAAGCCGGGACAGGGAGTTTGGAGGAGCTTTCTTT. Protein sequence: CASSQSRDREFGGAFF.

The chain is built from TRBV4-3 and TRBJ2-2; maybe TRBD2 (6 bases). CDR1 is LGHNA, CDR2 YSLEER, per germline. Trimming shortened V by 1 base and J by 7 bases, and 19 bases separated the two germline ends. The CDR3 is 17 residues long. Written as DNA, the CDR3 is TGCGCCAGCAGCCAAGGGGGGACGGGAGTTTATGTCGGGGAGCTGTTTTTT. Its translation: CASSQGGTGVYVGELFF.

The chain is built from TRBV28 and TRBJ1-1; D unclear. With 2 bases removed from V and 6 bases from J, the gap between germline ends came to 13 bases. Germline values: CDR1 MDHEN, CDR2 SYDVKM. The CDR3 contains 14 residues. The CDR3 protein is CASSLRGRTSEAFF. The DNA of the CDR3 is TGTGCCAGCAGTTTACGTGGCAGGACTTCTGAAGCTTTCTTT.

The rearrangement uses TRBV7-9 and TRBJ2-7; perhaps TRBD1 as D (5 bases). CDR3 length: 16 amino acids. CDR1 is SEHNR, CDR2 FQNEAQ, per germline (reference sequence). V lost 1 base and J lost 3, with 16 bases in between. The CDR3 DNA sequence: TGTGCCAGCAGCTTAGGCAGTGGGGCTGGAAGCTACGAGCAGTACTTC. As protein: CASSLGSGAGSYEQYF.

The V and J genes are TRBV7-6 and TRBJ2-3, with TRBD2 identical over 10 bases. V trimming: 5 bases; J trimming: 12 bases; junction bases outside the gene matches: 14. The CDR3 sequence is 15 residues long. From germline, CDR1 is SGHVS and CDR2 FNYEAQ. This CDR3 is CASSPPRSERGGQYF. The DNA of the CDR3 is TGTGCCAGCAGCCCCCCCCGGTCTGAGCGGGGGGGCCAGTATTTT.

The V and J genes are TRBV7-9 and TRBJ2-1; 7 bases are a match to TRBD2. The CDR3 is 14 amino acids. Germline lookup yields CDR1 SEHNR and CDR2 FQNEAQ (reference sequence). The V and J ends lost 3 bases and 5 bases, in that order; junction bases with no gene match: 4. CDR3 loop: CASSFAGAHNEQFF. DNA for the CDR3: TGTGCCAGCAGCTTCGCGGGAGCACACAATGAGCAGTTCTTC.

The chain links TRBV30 to TRBJ2-7; 8 bases agree with TRBD1. J gave up 4 bases and V 8 bases, and 16 bases lay outside the gene matches. There are 15 residues in the CDR3. Germline CDR1 reads GTSNPN; CDR2 reads SVGIG (reference sequence). The CDR3 region is CAGRQGPGASYEQYF. CDR3 coding DNA: TGTGCCGGACGACAGGGGCCGGGGGCATCATACGAGCAGTACTTC.

The V call is TRBV9, the J call TRBJ2-7; 7 bases agree with TRBD1. CDR3 length equals 15 residues. The germline gives CDR1 SGDLS, CDR2 YYNGEE. V shed 0 bases, J shed 4 bases, and the junction held 7 bases outside the gene matches. The chain's CDR3 is CASSVGLTGQYEQYF. The CDR3 region has the DNA TGTGCCAGCAGCGTAGGATTGACAGGGCAGTACGAGCAGTACTTC.

The chain carries TRBV30 and TRBJ1-4; TRBD1 is a possible D gene (5 bases). V shed 2 bases and J shed 4 bases, with 14 bases lying between them. Germline lookup yields CDR1 GTSNPN and CDR2 SVGIG (reference sequence). This CDR3 is built from 15 residues. CDR3 loop: CAWSPRWGVNEKLFF. DNA of the CDR3: TGTGCCTGGAGTCCCAGGTGGGGGGTTAATGAAAAACTGTTTTTT.

The chain couples TRBV4-2 to TRBJ2-1; 11 positions agree with TRBD2. Looked up from germline, CDR1 is LGHNA and CDR2 is YNFKEQ. J gave up 7 bases and V 0 bases, and 17 bases lay outside the gene matches. The CDR3 is made up of 20 amino acids. Here the CDR3 DNA reads TGTGCCAGCAGCCAAGACCCCACCTTAGCGGGGGGGCAGATTGGAAATGAGCAGTTCTTC. Translation gives CASSQDPTLAGGQIGNEQFF.